This passage covers 21 T cell receptor beta chains from one sample sequenced in a study of blood T cell repertoires in COVID-19. The protocol was immunoSEQ multiplex PCR, while the TCRdb copy is restricted to in-frame clones and leaves out a portion. Seen here are about 240,000 clones, about 80% observed once, and the top ten hold around 9.9%. Sequences were obtained from peripheral blood. The origin of the receptors is a woman older than 75 with acute or convalescent COVID-19.

The chain links TRBV5-1 to TRBJ2-3, with D possibly TRBD2 on 5 matching bases. V dropped 0 bases and J dropped 4 bases, with 9 bases sitting between them. Germline-derived CDR1 and CDR2 are SGHRS and YFSETQ. This CDR3 spans 14 amino acids. The CDR3 reads CASSLVGSSDTQYF. CDR3 coding DNA: TGCGCCAGCAGCTTGGTTGGGAGTTCAGATACGCAGTATTTT.

In DNA form, the CDR3 reads TGCGCCAGCAGCTCCGAGGGGGTCTCCTACGAGCAGTACTTC. Protein: CASSSEGVSYEQYF. The rearrangement uses TRBV5-1 and TRBJ2-7, with D possibly being TRBD1 (6 bases). Between the trimmed V and J ends, which lost 3 bases and 0 bases, there was a span of 10 bases. CDR3 length: 14 amino acids. Germline V lookup: CDR1 SGHRS, CDR2 YFSETQ. Filled out from reference TRBV5-1 and TRBJ2-7, the complete variable domain reads KAGVTQTPRYLIKTRGQQVTLSCSPISGHRSVSWYQQTPGQGLQFLFEYFSETQRNKGNFPGRFSGRQFSNSRSEMNVSTLELGDSALYLCASSSEGVSYEQYFGPGTRLTVT.

The genes are TRBV7-3 and TRBJ1-6; TRBD1 agrees at 7 bases. The CDR3 runs to 16 residues. Germline CDR1 is SGHTA and CDR2 is FQGTGA. J was trimmed by 7 bases and V by 5 bases; bases with no gene match: 11. CDR3 residues: CASSQRRQGSNSPLHF. The CDR3 DNA reads as TGTGCCAGCAGCCAAAGAAGACAGGGATCGAATTCACCCCTCCACTTT.

The chain employs TRBV6-1 and TRBJ2-5, with 10 bases identical to TRBD2. Trimming at V came to 0 bases and at J to 5 bases, leaving 6 bases not matched to a gene. CDR1 and CDR2 (germline): MNHNS, SASEGT. The CDR3 contains 16 residues. This CDR3 is CASSEAEAGGHETQYF. Written as DNA, the CDR3 is TGTGCCAGCAGTGAAGCGGAAGCGGGGGGGCACGAGACCCAGTACTTC.

The chain couples TRBV7-8 to TRBJ1-6; 11 bases match TRBD1. The junction had 8 bases not matched to a gene; V was cut back by 3 bases and J by 10 bases. The V gene's germline CDR1 is SGHVS and CDR2 FQNEAQ. The CDR3 length is 16 residues. This CDR3 reads CASSFGTGDRGSPLHF. The CDR3 nucleotides are TGTGCCAGCAGCTTTGGGACGGGGGACAGGGGGTCACCCCTCCACTTT.

This chain connects TRBV7-6 to TRBJ2-5; 10 bases are shared with TRBD2. The ends lost 3 bases at V and 5 bases at J; junction bases unmatched: 6. This CDR3 has 15 amino acids. Germline CDR1 SGHVS, CDR2 FNYEAQ. Here the CDR3 reads CASSFSGGAVETQYF. The CDR3 nucleotides are TGTGCCAGCAGCTTCAGCGGGGGGGCAGTTGAGACCCAGTACTTC.

The chain is built from TRBV30 and TRBJ1-4; a weak D match, TRBD1 (6 bases). This CDR3 spans 14 amino acids. Germline-derived CDR1 and CDR2 are GTSNPN and SVGIG (reference sequence). V dropped 3 bases and J dropped 12 bases, with 20 bases sitting between them. CDR3 loop: CAWSPRAQNRELFF. CDR3 sequence (DNA): TGTGCCTGGAGCCCCAGGGCCCAGAACAGGGAACTGTTTTTT.

This chain links TRBV21-1 with TRBJ1-3. TRBV21-1 is shown as a pseudogene. The CDR3 consists of 15 residues. The CDR3 region is CASSKVTGDGNTIYF. CDR3 bases: TGTGCCAGCAGCAAAGTGACGGGGGATGGAAACACCATATATTTT.

This clone was seen just once. The CDR3 here is CASSIQGPTDTQYF. CDR3 in DNA: TGTGCCAGCAGCATACAGGGTCCCACAGATACGCAGTATTTT. The chain links TRBV5-8 to TRBJ2-3, with a possible D match to TRBD1 (6 bases). V was shortened by 4 bases and J by 2 bases, with 11 bases between the two germline ends. CDR1 and CDR2 (germline): SGHTS, YDEGEE. The CDR3 extends over 14 amino acids.

Here the CDR3 DNA reads TGTGCCACCAGTGATTCGGGACAGGGCGACACTGAAGCTTTCTTT. This gives the protein CATSDSGQGDTEAFF. The V and J genes are TRBV24-1 and TRBJ1-1, with TRBD1 matching over 9 bases. V trimming: 2 bases; J trimming: 3 bases; junction bases outside the gene matches: 3. Per the germline V gene, CDR1 is KGHDR and CDR2 is SFDVKD. This CDR3 region has 15 residues.

The chain employs TRBV29-1 and TRBJ1-1, with 8 positions matching TRBD1. The germline V gene encodes CDR1 SQVTM and CDR2 ANQGSEA. This CDR3 is 13 amino acids long. The V gene end was trimmed by 3 bases and the J gene end by 0 bases; junction bases not matched to a gene: 0. The CDR3: CSVETGVNTEAFF. CDR3 nucleotide sequence: TGCAGCGTTGAGACAGGGGTGAACACTGAAGCTTTCTTT.

This chain links TRBV5-1 with TRBJ1-4; no definite D call. Looked up from germline, CDR1 is SGHRS and CDR2 is YFSETQ. V was pared by 0 bases and J by 1 base, with 7 bases between. The length of the CDR3 is 15 residues. The CDR3 sequence is CASSLDSGTNEKLFF. CDR3 nucleotide sequence: TGCGCCAGCAGCTTGGACAGCGGAACTAATGAAAAACTGTTTTTT.

This chain uses TRBV28 with TRBJ2-7, with 9 positions matching TRBD1. V trimming: 3 bases; J trimming: 3 bases; junction bases outside the gene matches: 9. The germline gives CDR1 MDHEN, CDR2 SYDVKM. The CDR3 totals 16 residues. The CDR3 coding sequence is TGTGCCAGCAGTTTCTTGTCTCGGGACAGGGTCTACGAGCAGTACTTC. Its translation is CASSFLSRDRVYEQYF.

The chain couples TRBV18 to TRBJ2-1, with a possible D match to TRBD1 (7 bases). CDR1 is KGHSH, CDR2 LQKENI, per germline. CDR3 length equals 20 residues. Trimming removed 1 base at V and 2 bases at J, with 24 bases between. As DNA, the CDR3 is TGTGCCAGCTCACCACGGGGGGCTACAGGGGCCCTTGGGACCTACAATGAGCAGTTCTTC. This encodes CASSPRGATGALGTYNEQFF.

The chain carries TRBV4-1 and TRBJ1-3; D might be TRBD1 (5 bases). Germline lookup yields CDR1 MGHRA and CDR2 YSYEKL. The V end was cut by 4 bases, the J end by 1 base, with 14 bases between. There are 16 residues in the CDR3. Here the CDR3 DNA reads TGCGCCAGCAGCCGGGAGGAGGGGCCTTCTGGAAACACCATATATTTT. The encoded protein is CASSREEGPSGNTIYF.

The J gene is TRBJ1-3, the V gene TRBV5-1, with a tentative D call TRBD1 (6 bases). V was pared by 0 bases and J by 4 bases, with 8 bases between. Germline lookup yields CDR1 SGHRS and CDR2 YFSETQ. This CDR3 is 14 amino acids long. The CDR3 protein is CASSLAGQGNTIYF. The CDR3 bases are TGCGCCAGCAGCTTGGCAGGACAGGGAAACACCATATATTTT. Complete variable domain (other parts from reference TRBV5-1 and TRBJ1-3): KAGVTQTPRYLIKTRGQQVTLSCSPISGHRSVSWYQQTPGQGLQFLFEYFSETQRNKGNFPGRFSGRQFSNSRSEMNVSTLELGDSALYLCASSLAGQGNTIYFGEGSWLTVV.

The chain combines TRBV4-1 with TRBJ2-4, with 10 bases aligning to TRBD1. Germline V gene lookup returns CDR1 MGHRA and CDR2 YSYEKL. The V segment lost 4 bases and the J segment 2 bases; nucleotides outside the gene matches: 2. The CDR3 has 15 amino acids. CDR3 residues: CASSRDRGTKNIQYF. CDR3 bases: TGCGCCAGCAGCCGGGACAGGGGTACCAAAAACATTCAGTACTTC.

V and J are TRBV5-1 and TRBJ1-1; a weak D match, TRBD1 (5 bases). Germline V lookup: CDR1 SGHRS, CDR2 YFSETQ. The CDR3 runs to 14 residues. V was cut by 5 bases and J by 0 bases, with 11 bases left in between. The CDR3 sequence: CASRSGFMNTEAFF. The CDR3 coding sequence is TGCGCCAGCAGATCAGGGTTCATGAACACTGAAGCTTTCTTT.

This clone is a singleton in its sample. The V gene is TRBV7-9, the J gene TRBJ1-5; D gene unclear. The CDR3 loop spans 14 amino acids. Germline V gives CDR1 SEHNR, CDR2 FQNEAQ (reference sequence). The V and J ends lost 3 bases and 4 bases respectively, with 10 bases between them. CDR3 region: CASSFRGSNQPQHF. The CDR3 DNA is TGTGCCAGCAGCTTTCGCGGCTCGAATCAGCCCCAGCATTTT.

The gene calls are TRBV5-4 and TRBJ1-1, with D tentatively TRBD1 (6 bases). Between the trimmed V and J ends, which lost 5 bases and 2 bases, there was a span of 16 bases. CDR3 length: 15 amino acids. Germline V CDR1 and CDR2: SGHNT, YYREEE (reference sequence). In DNA, the CDR3 is TGTGCCAGCAGTTCATCAACAGGGCCAAACACTGAAGCTTTCTTT. Protein: CASSSSTGPNTEAFF.

This clone was picked up one time. The V and J genes are TRBV18 and TRBJ1-2; 12 bases are shared with TRBD1. The CDR3 is made up of 17 amino acids. V was pared by 6 bases and J by 0 bases, with 8 bases of the junction left unmatched. CDR1 is KGHSH, CDR2 LQKENI, per germline. The CDR3 bases are TGTGCCAGCTCTCAGGGGACAGGGGGCTCCACTAACTATGGCTACACCTTC. It yields the protein CASSQGTGGSTNYGYTF.